Sequencing of this T cell receptor beta chain was carried out in a study of blood T cell repertoires in COVID-19 (dated by TCRdb to 2018 to 2021). Turning to the overall study: Samples from collaborators originated in the United States, Italy and Spain and spanned both the acute and convalescent phases of COVID-19. The prospective study material was composed of cDNA or gDNA derived from T cells, B-cell-depleted T cells, or PBMCs. Deeply sampled blood TCRbeta repertoires from subjects exposed to, actively infected with, or recovered from COVID-19 were included in the dataset. HLA class I and class II types, where available, came from metadata supplied by the sample provider rather than from assay-based typing. A de-identified subject ID, COVID-19 status, age in years and sex were almost always included in the sample metadata. The samples were drawn from two sources: the first 160 participants of the ongoing ImmuneRACE study, and over 1,000 subjects contributed by 6 global collaborators. The repertoires were released in a freely available public database meant as a resource for research on the immune response to SARS-CoV-2. What the study reported, not specific to this receptor: The quantity of clinical and demographic metadata differed by source and by participant and was supplied without curation.

Turning to this clone: Its antigen specificity is not known. Base qualities are missing; no much larger clone stands one base away.

The immunoSEQ Assay, a bias-controlled multiplex PCR, was used to amplify TCRbeta CDR3 regions from genomic DNA. Turning to the authors' computational methods: The number of nucleated cells in each sample was estimated by amplification of reference gene primers within the assay. Sequence reads were collapsed and filtered to measure the absolute abundance of every unique TCRbeta CDR3 rearrangement. For each sample, productive Simpson clonality was calculated as the square root of Simpson's diversity index over productive rearrangements. The table was pulled from immuneACCESS by TCRdb, which kept in-frame rearrangements only. Such tables lose some clones; where checked, under half of the loss comes from unresolved V genes, and the rest has no known cause. The V and J calls and clone size come from that table; D and trimming were worked out from the DNA. Counted in this sample were around 130,000 clones; approximately 87% of them appeared once. Clones ranked in the top ten supply less than 4.5% of the sample.

The collaborating institutions used their own protocols to collect whole blood in K2EDTA tubes. For TCRbeta analysis, collaborator samples were shipped as frozen whole blood, as isolated PBMCs, or as DNA extracted from either sample type. At the junction V is shortened by 4 bases and J by 6 bases, with 21 bases in between. CDR1 SEHNR and CDR2 FQNEAQ were looked up in the germline V gene (reference sequence). Measured from the cysteine to the phenylalanine, the CDR3 is 16 residues long. Only the CDR3 DNA is retained, 48 bases long and in frame from the first base. The material sequenced was peripheral blood. This clonotype was obtained from a woman aged 60-70 years with acute or convalescent COVID-19. Recombination linked TRBV7-9 to TRBJ1-2; TRBD1 is a possible D gene, resting on 5 matching bases. At the DNA level, the sequence is TGTGCCAGCAGCTCCTGGATGGGCAGGGAGGGTCATGGCTACACCTTC. Its coded protein is CASSSWMGREGHGYTF.